The sequence of this T cell receptor (beta chain) was determined in a study of blood T cells in healthy people across ages. General study points: The long-lived group displayed more naive CD4+ cells, plus higher diversity, than the aged donors did. Strong correlation was found linking TCR beta diversity to naive T cell percentage. Observed TCR beta diversity per million T cells went down as age went up. This fall followed a roughly linear course with age.

The trim removed 4 bases at V and 1 base at J, leaving 4 bases unmatched. The CDR3 is made up of 15 amino acids. Germline CDR1 and CDR2: SGHRS and YFSETQ. A sample-barcoded 5' primer and a J-beta primer mix were used in a second PCR of roughly 7 to 11 cycles. TCRdb reanalysed the 5' RACE reads using MiXCR and keeps one entry per CDR3 protein. The sample has approximately 670,000 distinct CDR3 sequences, around 38% seen once; the top ten hold about 30%. In its sample, this clonotype was seen many times. Its antigen is not known. The chain recombines TRBV5-1 with TRBJ2-2; 7 bases fit TRBD1. Material for sequencing was blood. This TCR derives from a man older than 75 in good health. CDR3 residues: CASSVGDRNTGELFF. CDR3 coding DNA: TGCGCCAGCAGCGTTGGGGACAGGAACACCGGGGAGCTGTTTTTT.